The TCR beta chain described here comes from a study of control samples from healthy donors and cancer patients. Sequencing was performed with immunoSEQ multiplex PCR; in TCRdb, only in-frame clones are kept and a portion is missing. In the table there are 60,000 or so clones, roughly 86% of which are singletons. Trimming removed 3 bases at V and 14 bases at J, with 22 bases between. The CDR3 totals 14 residues. Per the germline V gene, CDR1 is PRHDT and CDR2 is FYEKMQ (reference sequence). The chain recombines TRBV13 with TRBJ1-2; no firm D call. The specimen sequenced was blood. The source of this sequence is a man aged 45-60 years in good health. The CDR3 reads CASSFSAGLHPVTF. Written as DNA, the CDR3 is TGTGCCAGCAGCTTCTCGGCGGGCCTCCACCCCGTAACCTTC. Full variable domain (remainder filled in from reference TRBV13 and TRBJ1-2): AAGVIQSPRHLIKEKRETATLKCYPIPRHDTVYWYQQGPGQDPQFLISFYEKMQSDKGSIPDRFSAQQFSDYHSELNMSSLELGDSALYFCASSFSAGLHPVTFGSGTRLTVV.